This TCR beta chain was sequenced in a study of technical replicates of blood from a handful of donors. Trimming stripped 5 bases from V and 7 bases from J, with 24 bases between. The CDR3 runs to 15 residues. In germline, CDR1 is GTSNPN, CDR2 SVGIG (reference sequence). Profiling relied on immunoSEQ multiplex PCR, and the TCRdb table lists in-frame clones only, not all of them. The repertoire includes 65,000 to 90,000 clones, roughly 90% of them detected once, and about 4.3% sits in the top ten. The material sequenced was PBMCs. The V gene is TRBV30, the J gene TRBJ2-7, with TRBD1 as a possible D gene (6 bases). The clonotype was recovered from a human donor in good health. Some clones in this sample may be carry-over from other donors' samples. CDR3 sequence reads: CAWATGTLVTGEQYF. The CDR3 nucleotides are TGTGCCTGGGCTACCGGGACACTCGTTACGGGAGAGCAGTACTTC. Variable domain in full (rest from reference TRBV30 and TRBJ2-7): SQTIHQWPATLVQPVGSPLSLECTVEGTSNPNLYWYRQAAGRGLQLLFYSVGIGQISSEVPQNLSASRPQDRQFILSSKKLLLSDSGFYLCAWATGTLVTGEQYFGPGTRLTVT.